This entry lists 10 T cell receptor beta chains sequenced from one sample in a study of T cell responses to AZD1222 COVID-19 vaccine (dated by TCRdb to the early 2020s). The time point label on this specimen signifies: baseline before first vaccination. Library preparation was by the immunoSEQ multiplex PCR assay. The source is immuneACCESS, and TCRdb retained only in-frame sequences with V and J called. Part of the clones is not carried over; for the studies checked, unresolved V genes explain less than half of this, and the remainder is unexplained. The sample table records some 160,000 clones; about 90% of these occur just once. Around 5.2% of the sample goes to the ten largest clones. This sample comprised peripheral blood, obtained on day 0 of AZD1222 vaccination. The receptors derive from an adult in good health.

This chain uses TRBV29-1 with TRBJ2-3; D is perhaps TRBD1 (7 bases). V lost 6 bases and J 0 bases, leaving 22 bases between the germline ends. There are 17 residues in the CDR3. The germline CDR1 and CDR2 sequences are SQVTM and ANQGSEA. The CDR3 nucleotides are TGCAGCGTGGGGGGTGGGACAGCACGCACTAGCACAGATACGCAGTATTTT. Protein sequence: CSVGGGTARTSTDTQYF.

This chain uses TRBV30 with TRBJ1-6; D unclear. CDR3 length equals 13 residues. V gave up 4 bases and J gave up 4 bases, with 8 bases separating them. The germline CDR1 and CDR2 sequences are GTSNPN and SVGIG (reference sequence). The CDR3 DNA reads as TGTGCCTGGACGGATCAGTATAATTCACCCCTCCACTTT. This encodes CAWTDQYNSPLHF.

CDR3 nucleotides: TGCGCCAGCAGCTTACAGGGGGTAGTAAATGAGCAGTTCTTC. Amino acids: CASSLQGVVNEQFF. The rearrangement joins TRBV5-1 to TRBJ2-1, with 8 bases lining up with TRBD1. J gave up 7 bases and V 2 bases, and 5 bases lay outside the gene matches. Germline V gene sequence: CDR1 SGHRS, CDR2 YFSETQ. The CDR3 is 14 amino acids. The variable domain in full, completed from reference TRBV5-1 and TRBJ2-1, reads KAGVTQTPRYLIKTRGQQVTLSCSPISGHRSVSWYQQTPGQGLQFLFEYFSETQRNKGNFPGRFSGRQFSNSRSEMNVSTLELGDSALYLCASSLQGVVNEQFFGPGTRLTVL.

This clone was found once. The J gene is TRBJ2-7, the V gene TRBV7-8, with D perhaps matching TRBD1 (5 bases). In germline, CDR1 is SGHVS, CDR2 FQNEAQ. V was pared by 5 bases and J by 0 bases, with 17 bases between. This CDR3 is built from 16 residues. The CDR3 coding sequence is TGTGCCAGCAGCGACACCGACAGACCTTTCTCCTACGAGCAGTACTTC. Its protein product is CASSDTDRPFSYEQYF.

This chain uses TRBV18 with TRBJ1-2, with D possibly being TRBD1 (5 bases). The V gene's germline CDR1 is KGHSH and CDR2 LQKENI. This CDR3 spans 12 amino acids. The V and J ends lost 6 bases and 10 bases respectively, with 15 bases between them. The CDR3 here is CASSRGDFDYTF. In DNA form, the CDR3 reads TGTGCCAGCTCTCGGGGGGACTTTGACTACACCTTC.

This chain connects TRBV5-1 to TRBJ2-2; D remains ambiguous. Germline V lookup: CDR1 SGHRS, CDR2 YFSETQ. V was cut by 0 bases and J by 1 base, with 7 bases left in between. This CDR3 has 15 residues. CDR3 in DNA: TGCGCCAGCAGCTTGGAGGGATTGAACACCGGGGAGCTGTTTTTT. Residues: CASSLEGLNTGELFF.

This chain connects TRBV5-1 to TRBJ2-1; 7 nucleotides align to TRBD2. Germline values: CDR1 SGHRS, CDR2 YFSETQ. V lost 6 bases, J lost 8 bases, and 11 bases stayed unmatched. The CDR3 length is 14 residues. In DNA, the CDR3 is TGCGCCAGCACGGGAGGAGGAGGGTTCTATGAGCAGTTCTTC. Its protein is CASTGGGGFYEQFF.

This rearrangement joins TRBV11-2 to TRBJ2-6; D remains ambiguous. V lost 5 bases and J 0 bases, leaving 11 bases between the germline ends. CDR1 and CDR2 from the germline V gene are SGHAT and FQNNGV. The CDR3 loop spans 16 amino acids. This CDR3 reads CASSPRRASGANVLTF. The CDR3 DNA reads TGTGCCAGCAGCCCAAGACGGGCCTCTGGGGCCAACGTCCTGACTTTC.

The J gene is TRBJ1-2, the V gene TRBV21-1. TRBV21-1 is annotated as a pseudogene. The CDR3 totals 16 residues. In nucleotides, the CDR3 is TGTGCCAGCAGCAAACCTTCCCACAGGGACTACTATGGCTACACCTTC. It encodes CASSKPSHRDYYGYTF.

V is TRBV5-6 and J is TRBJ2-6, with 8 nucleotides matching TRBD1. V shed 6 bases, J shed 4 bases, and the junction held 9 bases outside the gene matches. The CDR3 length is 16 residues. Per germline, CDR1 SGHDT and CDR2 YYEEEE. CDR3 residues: CASNNARGLGANVLTF. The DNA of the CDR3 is TGTGCCAGCAACAATGCCAGGGGGCTCGGGGCCAACGTCCTGACTTTC.